Sequencing of this T cell receptor (beta chain) was carried out in a study of T cell changes during pregnancy in multiple sclerosis. The repertoire was sequenced with immunoSEQ multiplex PCR; TCRdb's copy has only in-frame clones and lacks some. The sample holds approximately 120,000 clones, approximately 96% seen once. Trimming stripped 3 bases from V and 0 bases from J, with 6 bases between. This CDR3 has 13 amino acids. Germline assignment: CDR1 LNHDA and CDR2 SQIVND (reference sequence). This specimen was peripheral blood, taken after pregnancy. V and J are TRBV19 and TRBJ2-7; D remains unclear. The receptor was isolated from a female donor with multiple sclerosis, enrolled in a pregnancy study. CDR3 amino acids: CASSMTSSYEQYF. The DNA of the CDR3 is TGTGCCAGTAGTATGACAAGCTCCTACGAGCAGTACTTC.